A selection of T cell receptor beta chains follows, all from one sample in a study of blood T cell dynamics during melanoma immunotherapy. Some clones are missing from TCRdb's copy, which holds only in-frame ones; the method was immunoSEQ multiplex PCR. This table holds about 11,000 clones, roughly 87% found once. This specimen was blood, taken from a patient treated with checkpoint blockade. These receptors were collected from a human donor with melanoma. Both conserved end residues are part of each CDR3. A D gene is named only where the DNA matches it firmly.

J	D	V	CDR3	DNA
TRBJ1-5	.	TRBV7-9	CASSLAASPNQPQHF	TGTGCCAGCAGCTTAGCCGCTAGCCCCAATCAGCCCCAGCATTTT
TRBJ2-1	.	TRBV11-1	CASSLRVAYNEQFF	TGTGCCAGCAGTCTCAGGGTAGCCTACAATGAGCAGTTCTTC
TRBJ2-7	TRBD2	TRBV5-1	CASSLAGAGDLYEQYF	TGCGCCAGCAGCTTGGCCGGGGCGGGAGACCTCTACGAGCAGTACTTC
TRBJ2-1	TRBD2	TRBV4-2	CASSQASGANNEQFF	TGTGCCAGCAGCCAAGCTAGCGGGGCCAACAATGAGCAGTTCTTC
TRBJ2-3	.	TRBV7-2	CASSPGYPRTDTQYF	TGTGCCAGCAGCCCCGGTTACCCCCGCACAGATACGCAGTATTTT
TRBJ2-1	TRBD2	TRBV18	CASSPQTSGRALRNEQFF	TGTGCCAGCTCACCACAGACTAGCGGGAGGGCCCTCCGGAATGAGCAGTTCTTC
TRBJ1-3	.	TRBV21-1	CASSLVATFSGNTIYF	TGTGCCAGCAGCCTAGTGGCCACCTTCTCTGGAAACACCATATATTTT
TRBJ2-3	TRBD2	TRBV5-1	CASSFVGRGPTDTQYF	TGCGCCAGCAGCTTTGTCGGGAGGGGCCCCACAGATACGCAGTATTTT
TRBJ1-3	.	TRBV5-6	CASSPGAIPGNTIYF	TGTGCCAGCAGCCCGGGGGCGATCCCGGGAAACACCATATATTTT
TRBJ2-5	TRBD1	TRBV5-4	CASSLAGSGGKGTQYF	TGTGCCAGCAGCTTGGCCGGTTCAGGGGGAAAGGGGACCCAGTACTTC
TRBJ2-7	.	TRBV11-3	CASSFGERGEQYF	TGTGCCAGCAGCTTCGGAGAACGAGGGGAGCAGTACTTC
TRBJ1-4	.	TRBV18	CASSLGDEKLFF	TGTGCCAGCTCTCTTGGGGATGAAAAACTGTTTTTT
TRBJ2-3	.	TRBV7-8	CASSSPGDTQYF	TGTGCCAGCAGCTCCCCAGGGGATACGCAGTATTTT
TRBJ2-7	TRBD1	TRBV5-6	CASSFGTGVAYEQYF	TGTGCCAGCAGCTTCGGGACAGGGGTAGCCTACGAGCAGTACTTC
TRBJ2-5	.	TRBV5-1	CASSLGAEGETQYF	TGCGCCAGCAGCTTGGGAGCGGAGGGGGAGACCCAGTACTTC
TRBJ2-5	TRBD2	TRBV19	CASSPGGRETQYF	TGTGCCAGTAGCCCGGGGGGGCGGGAGACCCAGTACTTC
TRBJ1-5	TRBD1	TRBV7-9	CASSPGTGDSNQPQHF	TGTGCCAGCAGCCCAGGGACAGGGGACAGCAATCAGCCCCAGCATTTT
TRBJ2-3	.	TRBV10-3	CAISERRGEADTQYF	TGTGCCATCAGTGAACGGCGGGGTGAGGCAGATACGCAGTATTTT
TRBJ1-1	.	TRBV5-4	CASSPGGGWGNTEAFF	TGTGCCAGCAGCCCGGGTGGGGGATGGGGGAACACTGAAGCTTTCTTT
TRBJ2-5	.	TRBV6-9	CASSPSPSRETQYF	TGTGCCAGCAGTCCCTCTCCTAGCCGGGAGACCCAGTACTTC
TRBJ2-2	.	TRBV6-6	CASSYSGETGELFF	TGTGCCAGCAGTTACTCAGGAGAGACCGGGGAGCTGTTTTTT
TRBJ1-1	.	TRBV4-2	CASSPVGVRNTEAFF	TGTGCCAGCAGCCCGGTTGGGGTGAGAAACACTGAAGCTTTCTTT